Listed here is a single T cell receptor (beta chain). Measured with immunoSEQ multiplex PCR; TCRdb has only the in-frame clones, and not every one. Of around 70,000 clones in the sample, under 90% were seen once. CDR1 and CDR2 from the germline V gene are LNHDA and SQIVND (reference sequence). V lost 5 bases and J lost 8, with 18 bases in between. This CDR3 is 14 amino acids long. The data were taken from a study of PD-L1 blockade in urothelial cancer. For the study at large: A median blood sample held about 140,000 T cells and tens of thousands of unique TCRs.

Specified time point: pretreatment peripheral blood. Diagnoses among patients were locally advanced or metastatic urothelial carcinoma. V and J are TRBV19 and TRBJ1-2, with a tentative D call TRBD1 (5 bases). The starting material was PBMCs, obtained around atezolizumab (anti-PD-L1) treatment. The TCR comes from a man aged 70 or older with urothelial cancer. Written as DNA, the CDR3 is TGTGCCAGTAGTCTCAACCGGGCCCAGGGCGGCTACACCTTC. It specifies CASSLNRAQGGYTF.